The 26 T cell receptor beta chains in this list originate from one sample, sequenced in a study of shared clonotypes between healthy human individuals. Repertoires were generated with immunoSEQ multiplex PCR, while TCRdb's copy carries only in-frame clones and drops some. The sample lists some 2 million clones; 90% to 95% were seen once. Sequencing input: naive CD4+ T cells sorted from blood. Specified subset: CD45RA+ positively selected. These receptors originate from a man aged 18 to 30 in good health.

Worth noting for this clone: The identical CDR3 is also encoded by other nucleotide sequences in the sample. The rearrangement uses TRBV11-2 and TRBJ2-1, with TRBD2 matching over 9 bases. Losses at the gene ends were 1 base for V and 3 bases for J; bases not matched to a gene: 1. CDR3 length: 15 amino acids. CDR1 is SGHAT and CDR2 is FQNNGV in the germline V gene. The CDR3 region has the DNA TGTGCCAGCAGCTTAGGAGCGGGAGGCTACAATGAGCAGTTCTTC. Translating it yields CASSLGAGGYNEQFF.

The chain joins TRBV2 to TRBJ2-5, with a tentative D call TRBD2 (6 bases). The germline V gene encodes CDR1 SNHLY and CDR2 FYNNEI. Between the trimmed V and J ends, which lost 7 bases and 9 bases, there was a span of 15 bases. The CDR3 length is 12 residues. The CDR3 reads CASKPDGGAQYF. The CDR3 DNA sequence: TGTGCCAGCAAACCAGACGGAGGGGCCCAGTACTTC.

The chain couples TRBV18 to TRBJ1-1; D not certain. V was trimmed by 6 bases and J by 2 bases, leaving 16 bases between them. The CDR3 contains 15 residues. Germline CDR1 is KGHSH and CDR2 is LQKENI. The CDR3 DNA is TGTGCCAGCTCTCCTCCTGGTGGGTCAAACACTGAAGCTTTCTTT. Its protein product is CASSPPGGSNTEAFF.

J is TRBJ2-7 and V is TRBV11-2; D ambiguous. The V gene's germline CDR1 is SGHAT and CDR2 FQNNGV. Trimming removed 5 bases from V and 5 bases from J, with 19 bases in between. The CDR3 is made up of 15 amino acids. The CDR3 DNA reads TGTGCCAGCAGCCTCACGACGTGGGCCAGGAACGAGCAGTACTTC. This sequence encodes CASSLTTWARNEQYF.

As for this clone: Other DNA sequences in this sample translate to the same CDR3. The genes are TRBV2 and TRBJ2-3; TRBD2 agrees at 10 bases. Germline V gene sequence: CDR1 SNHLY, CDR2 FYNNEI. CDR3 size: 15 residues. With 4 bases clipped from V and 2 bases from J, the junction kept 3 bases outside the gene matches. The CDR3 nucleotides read TGTGCCAGCAGTGGACTAGCGGGTTACACAGATACGCAGTATTTT. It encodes CASSGLAGYTDTQYF.

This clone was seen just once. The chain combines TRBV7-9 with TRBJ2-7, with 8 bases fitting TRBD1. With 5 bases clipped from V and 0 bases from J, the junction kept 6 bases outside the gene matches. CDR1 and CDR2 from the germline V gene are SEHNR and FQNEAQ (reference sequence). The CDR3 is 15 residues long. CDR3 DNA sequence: TGTGCCAGCAGCCCTAACACAGGGGGCTCCTACGAGCAGTACTTC. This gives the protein CASSPNTGGSYEQYF.

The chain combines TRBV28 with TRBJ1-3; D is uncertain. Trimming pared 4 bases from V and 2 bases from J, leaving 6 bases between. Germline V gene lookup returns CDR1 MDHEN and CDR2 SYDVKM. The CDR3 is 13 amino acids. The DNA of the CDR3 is TGTGCCAGCAGTTACGAGGCTGGAAACACCATATATTTT. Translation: CASSYEAGNTIYF.

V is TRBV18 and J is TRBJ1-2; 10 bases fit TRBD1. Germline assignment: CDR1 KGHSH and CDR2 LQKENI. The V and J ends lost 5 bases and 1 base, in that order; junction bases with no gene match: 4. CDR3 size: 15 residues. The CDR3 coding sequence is TGTGCCAGCTCAGTCGGGACAGGGGATAACTATGGCTACACCTTC. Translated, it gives CASSVGTGDNYGYTF.

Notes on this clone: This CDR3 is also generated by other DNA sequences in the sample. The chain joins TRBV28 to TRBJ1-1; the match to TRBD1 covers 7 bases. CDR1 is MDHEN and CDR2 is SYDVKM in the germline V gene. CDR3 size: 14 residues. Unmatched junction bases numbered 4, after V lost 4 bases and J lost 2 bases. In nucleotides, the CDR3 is TGTGCCAGCAGTTCCGGGACAGTAAACACTGAAGCTTTCTTT. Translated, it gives CASSSGTVNTEAFF.

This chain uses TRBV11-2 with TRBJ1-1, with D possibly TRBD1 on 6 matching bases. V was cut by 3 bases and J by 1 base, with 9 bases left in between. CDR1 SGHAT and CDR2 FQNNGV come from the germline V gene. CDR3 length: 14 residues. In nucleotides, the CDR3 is TGTGCCAGCAGCTTGCAGGGGTCGAACACTGAAGCTTTCTTT. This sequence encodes CASSLQGSNTEAFF.

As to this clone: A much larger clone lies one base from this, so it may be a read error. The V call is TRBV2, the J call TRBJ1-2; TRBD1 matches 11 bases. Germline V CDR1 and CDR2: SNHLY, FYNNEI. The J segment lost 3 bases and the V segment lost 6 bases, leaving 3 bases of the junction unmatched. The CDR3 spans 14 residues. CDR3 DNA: TGTGCCAGCAGCCCGGGACAGGGGGACTATGGCTACACCTTC. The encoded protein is CASSPGQGDYGYTF.

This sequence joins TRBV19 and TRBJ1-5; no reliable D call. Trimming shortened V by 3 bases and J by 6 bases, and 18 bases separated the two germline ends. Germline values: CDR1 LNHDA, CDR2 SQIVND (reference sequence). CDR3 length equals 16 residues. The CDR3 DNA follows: TGTGCCAGTAGTATTCGCCCCAGCGGGCCGGGTCAGCCCCAGCATTTT. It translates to CASSIRPSGPGQPQHF. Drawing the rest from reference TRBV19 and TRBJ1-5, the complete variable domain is DGGITQSPKYLFRKEGQNVTLSCEQNLNHDAMYWYRQDPGQGLRLIYYSQIVNDFQKGDIAEGYSVSREKKESFPLTVTSAQKNPTAFYLCASSIRPSGPGQPQHFGDGTRLSIL.

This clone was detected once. CDR3: CASSGLGDRSTGATDTQYF. The CDR3 DNA sequence: TGTGCCAGCAGCGGATTAGGAGACAGGTCCACCGGGGCCACAGATACGCAGTATTTT. This chain joins TRBV9 and TRBJ2-3; weak D call: TRBD1 (6 bases). Germline values: CDR1 SGDLS, CDR2 YYNGEE. Between the trimmed V and J ends, which lost 3 bases and 2 bases, there was a span of 25 bases. This CDR3 region has 19 residues.

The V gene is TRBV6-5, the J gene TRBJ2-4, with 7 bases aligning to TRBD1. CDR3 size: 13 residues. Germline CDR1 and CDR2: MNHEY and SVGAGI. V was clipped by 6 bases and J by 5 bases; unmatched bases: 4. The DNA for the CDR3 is TGTGCCAGCAGACAGGGGTTGCAAAACATTCAGTACTTC. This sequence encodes CASRQGLQNIQYF.

The CDR3: CASSPATRGTYEQYF. The CDR3 nucleotides are TGTGCCAGCAGTCCAGCGACCCGGGGGACCTACGAGCAGTACTTC. The chain is built from TRBV28 and TRBJ2-7; weak D call: TRBD2 (6 bases). Germline CDR1 reads MDHEN; CDR2 reads SYDVKM. V was pared by 5 bases and J by 2 bases, with 16 bases between. The CDR3 totals 15 residues.

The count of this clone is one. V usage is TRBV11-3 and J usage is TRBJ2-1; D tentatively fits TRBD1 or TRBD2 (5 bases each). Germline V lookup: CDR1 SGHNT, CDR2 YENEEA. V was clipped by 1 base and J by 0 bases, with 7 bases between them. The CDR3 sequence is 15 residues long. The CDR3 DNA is TGTGCCAGCAGCTTAGGGGGGTTCTCCTACAATGAGCAGTTCTTC. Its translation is CASSLGGFSYNEQFF. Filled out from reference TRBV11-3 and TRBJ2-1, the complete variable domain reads EAGVVQSPRYKIIEKKQPVAFWCNPISGHNTLYWYLQNLGQGPELLIRYENEEAVDDSQLPKDRFSAERLKGVDSTLKIQPAELGDSAVYLCASSLGGFSYNEQFFGPGTRLTVL.

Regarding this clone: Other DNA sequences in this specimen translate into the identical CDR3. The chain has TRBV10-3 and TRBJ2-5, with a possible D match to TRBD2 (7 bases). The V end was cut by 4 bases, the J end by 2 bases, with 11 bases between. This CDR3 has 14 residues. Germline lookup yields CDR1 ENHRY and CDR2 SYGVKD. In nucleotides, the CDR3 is TGTGCCATCAGTGTAGGGGGGGGTCAAGAGACCCAGTACTTC. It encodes CAISVGGGQETQYF.

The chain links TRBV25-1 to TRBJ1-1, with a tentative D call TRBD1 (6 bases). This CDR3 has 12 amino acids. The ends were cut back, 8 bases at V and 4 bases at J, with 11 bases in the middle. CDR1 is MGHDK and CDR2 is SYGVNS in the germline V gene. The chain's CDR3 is CASVGTFTEAFF. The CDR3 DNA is TGTGCCAGCGTCGGGACATTCACTGAAGCTTTCTTT.

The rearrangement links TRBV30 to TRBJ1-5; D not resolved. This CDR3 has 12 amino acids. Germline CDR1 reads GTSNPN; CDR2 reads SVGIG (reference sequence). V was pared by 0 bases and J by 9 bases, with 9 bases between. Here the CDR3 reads CAWSVAEGPQHF. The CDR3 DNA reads TGTGCCTGGAGTGTTGCAGAGGGGCCCCAGCATTTT.

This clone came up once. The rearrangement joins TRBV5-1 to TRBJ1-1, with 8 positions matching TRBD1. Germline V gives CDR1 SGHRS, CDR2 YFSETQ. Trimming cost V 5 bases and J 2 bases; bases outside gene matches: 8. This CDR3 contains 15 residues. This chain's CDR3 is CASRYQQGGNTEAFF. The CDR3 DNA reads TGCGCCAGCAGGTATCAACAGGGGGGAAACACTGAAGCTTTCTTT. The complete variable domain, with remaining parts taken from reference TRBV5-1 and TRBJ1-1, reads KAGVTQTPRYLIKTRGQQVTLSCSPISGHRSVSWYQQTPGQGLQFLFEYFSETQRNKGNFPGRFSGRQFSNSRSEMNVSTLELGDSALYLCASRYQQGGNTEAFFGQGTRLTVV.

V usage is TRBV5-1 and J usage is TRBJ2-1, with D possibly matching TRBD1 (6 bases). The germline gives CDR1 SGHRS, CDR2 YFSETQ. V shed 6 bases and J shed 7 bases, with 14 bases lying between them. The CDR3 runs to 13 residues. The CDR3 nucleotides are TGCGCCAGCACGGACAGATTTGGGAATGAGCAGTTCTTC. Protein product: CASTDRFGNEQFF. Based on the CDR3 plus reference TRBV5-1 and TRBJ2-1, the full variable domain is KAGVTQTPRYLIKTRGQQVTLSCSPISGHRSVSWYQQTPGQGLQFLFEYFSETQRNKGNFPGRFSGRQFSNSRSEMNVSTLELGDSALYLCASTDRFGNEQFFGPGTRLTVL.

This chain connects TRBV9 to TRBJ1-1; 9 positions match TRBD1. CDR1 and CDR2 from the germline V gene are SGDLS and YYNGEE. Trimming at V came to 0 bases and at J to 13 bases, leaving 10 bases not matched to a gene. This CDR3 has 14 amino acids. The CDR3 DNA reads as TGTGCCAGCAGCGTAGATACAGGGGGCGCGGGGGTTTTCTTT. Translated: CASSVDTGGAGVFF. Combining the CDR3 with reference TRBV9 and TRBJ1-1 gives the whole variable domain DSGVTQTPKHLITATGQRVTLRCSPRSGDLSVYWYQQSLDQGLQFLIQYYNGEERAKGNILERFSAQQFPDLHSELNLSSLELGDSALYFCASSVDTGGAGVFFGQGTRLTVV.

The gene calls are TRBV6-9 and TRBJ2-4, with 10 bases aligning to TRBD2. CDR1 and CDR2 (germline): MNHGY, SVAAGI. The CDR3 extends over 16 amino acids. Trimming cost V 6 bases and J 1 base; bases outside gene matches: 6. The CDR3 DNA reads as TGTGCCAGCAGCACCCGACTAGCGGGTGCCAAAAACATTCAGTACTTC. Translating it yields CASSTRLAGAKNIQYF.

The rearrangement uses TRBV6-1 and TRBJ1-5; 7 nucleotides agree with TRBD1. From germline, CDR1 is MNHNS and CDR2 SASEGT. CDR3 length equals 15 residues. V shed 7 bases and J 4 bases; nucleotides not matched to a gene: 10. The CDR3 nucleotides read TGTGCCAGCACCGATACAGGGGTTGGGAATCAGCCCCAGCATTTT. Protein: CASTDTGVGNQPQHF.

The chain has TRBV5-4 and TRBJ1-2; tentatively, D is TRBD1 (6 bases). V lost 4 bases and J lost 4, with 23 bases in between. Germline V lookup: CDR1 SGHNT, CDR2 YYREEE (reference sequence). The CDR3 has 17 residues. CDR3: CASSRGTSVQDGYGYTF. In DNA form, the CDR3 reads TGTGCCAGCAGCAGGGGGACGAGTGTACAGGACGGCTATGGCTACACCTTC.

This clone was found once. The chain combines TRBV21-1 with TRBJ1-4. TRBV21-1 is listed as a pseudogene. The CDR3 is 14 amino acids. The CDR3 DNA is TGTGCCAGCAACTACCCGCTTAGAGCCGAAAAACTGTTTTTT. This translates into CASNYPLRAEKLFF.